A selection of T cell receptor beta chains follows, all from one sample in a study of blood T cell repertoires in COVID-19. Clones were sequenced by immunoSEQ multiplex PCR, and TCRdb holds only the in-frame ones, with some missing. In the table there are around 400,000 clones, roughly 92% of which are singletons. Sample: PBMCs or T cells enriched from blood (not recorded which). The receptors were gathered from a middle-aged woman who had been exposed to COVID-19. Each CDR3 is given without its conserved first and last residue. Clone size is not always given. Where it is, it says once, few, many or a class for expanded clones.

cdr3_aa,j_call,clone_size,v_call
ASSETGGDGYT,TRBJ1-2,.,TRBV6-1
ASSLEGANYGYT,TRBJ1-2,.,TRBV7-9
ASSPSGTSGRKAQF,TRBJ2-1,.,TRBV5-1
ASSLAGFDSGTRRTFNYGYT,TRBJ1-2,.,TRBV7-2
ASAGYGYT,TRBJ1-2,.,TRBV19
ASSPPSPRDTQY,TRBJ2-3,once,TRBV18
ASSNVADTQY,TRBJ2-3,.,TRBV18
ASSLTGAEQY,TRBJ2-7,once,TRBV27
ASSFRGETGNTIY,TRBJ1-3,.,TRBV11-1
ASSAYRGGREKLF,TRBJ1-4,.,TRBV7-9
SVEGADREPYNEQF,TRBJ2-1,.,TRBV29-1